The clone carrying this T cell receptor beta chain was recorded many times. The data were taken from a study of T-cell memory formation after mild COVID-19. Germline V CDR1 and CDR2: SGHTA, FQGNSA. The CDR3 extends over 15 amino acids. Trimming cost V 2 bases and J 6 bases; bases outside gene matches: 2. One entry per CDR3 protein results from TCRdb running MiXCR on the 5' RACE reads. Of roughly 580,000 distinct CDR3 sequences in the sample, about a sixth were seen once. Source material: PBMCs or a T cell subset sorted from them (not recorded which). The TCR comes from an adult woman who had mild COVID-19 (a few samples of this study predate the infection). Cell type and time point are not known. V usage is TRBV7-2 and J usage is TRBJ2-2; 11 nucleotides agree with TRBD1. The CDR3: CASSLRGQGAGELFF. CDR3 coding DNA: TGTGCCAGCAGCTTAAGGGGACAGGGGGCCGGGGAGCTGTTTTTT.